A selection of T cell receptor beta chains follows, all from one sample in a study of blood T cell repertoires in COVID-19. TCRdb's table, derived via immunoSEQ multiplex PCR, lists solely in-frame clones and lacks some. Of approximately 93,000 clones listed, about four fifths are singletons. Sequenced: peripheral blood. These receptor sequences come from a woman of 80 years or more with acute or convalescent COVID-19. CDR3s include the opening cysteine and the closing phenylalanine or tryptophan. Fields, in order: clone size, V gene, J gene, D gene, CDR3 protein, CDR3 DNA. A D gene is named only where the DNA matches it firmly. Size values are once, few and many counts, or a class for expanded clones, and some rows have none.

clone size: -
V gene: TRBV6-5
J gene: TRBJ2-3
D gene: TRBD2
CDR3 protein: CATSLAGGDTQYF
CDR3 DNA: TGTGCCACGTCCCTCGCGGGGGGGGATACGCAGTATTTT

clone size: -
V gene: TRBV18
J gene: TRBJ2-7
D gene: TRBD1
CDR3 protein: CASSPSDRGGEQYF
CDR3 DNA: TGTGCCAGCTCACCTTCAGACAGGGGGGGCGAGCAGTACTTC

clone size: -
V gene: TRBV5-6
J gene: TRBJ1-4
D gene: -
CDR3 protein: CASSLPPGEKLFF
CDR3 DNA: TGTGCCAGCAGCTTGCCACCCGGGGAAAAACTGTTTTTT

clone size: -
V gene: TRBV18
J gene: TRBJ1-4
D gene: -
CDR3 protein: CASSRDSNEKLFF
CDR3 DNA: TGTGCCAGCTCACGAGACAGTAATGAAAAACTGTTTTTT

clone size: -
V gene: TRBV7-2
J gene: TRBJ1-1
D gene: -
CDR3 protein: CASSLGGGRSSEAFF
CDR3 DNA: TGTGCCAGCAGCTTGGGGGGAGGCCGTTCGTCTGAAGCTTTCTTT

clone size: -
V gene: TRBV5-4
J gene: TRBJ2-2
D gene: TRBD2
CDR3 protein: CASSLGTSDTGELFF
CDR3 DNA: TGTGCCAGCAGCTTGGGGACTAGTGACACCGGGGAGCTGTTTTTT

clone size: -
V gene: TRBV15
J gene: TRBJ1-1
D gene: -
CDR3 protein: CATSALGGREAFF
CDR3 DNA: TGTGCCACCAGCGCGTTGGGAGGGAGGGAAGCTTTCTTT

clone size: -
V gene: TRBV4-1
J gene: TRBJ2-5
D gene: TRBD2
CDR3 protein: CASSQEELAGGREETQYF
CDR3 DNA: TGCGCCAGCAGCCAAGAAGAGCTAGCGGGGGGCAGGGAAGAGACCCAGTACTTC

clone size: -
V gene: TRBV29-1
J gene: TRBJ2-1
D gene: TRBD1
CDR3 protein: CSVVGTGYNEQFF
CDR3 DNA: TGCAGCGTTGTTGGGACAGGGTACAATGAGCAGTTCTTC

clone size: few
V gene: TRBV6-6
J gene: TRBJ1-1
D gene: -
CDR3 protein: CASSYSRGSTEAFF
CDR3 DNA: TGTGCCAGCAGTTACTCCAGGGGAAGCACTGAAGCTTTCTTT

clone size: -
V gene: TRBV7-6
J gene: TRBJ2-7
D gene: -
CDR3 protein: CASSPGTSSYEQYF
CDR3 DNA: TGTGCCAGCAGCCCCGGGACAAGTTCCTACGAGCAGTACTTC

clone size: -
V gene: TRBV10-3
J gene: TRBJ2-5
D gene: -
CDR3 protein: CAISESTRGLGGTQYF
CDR3 DNA: TGTGCCATCAGTGAGTCGACTCGGGGGTTAGGAGGGACCCAGTACTTC

clone size: -
V gene: TRBV5-6
J gene: TRBJ2-5
D gene: -
CDR3 protein: CASSWWSPNDQETQYF
CDR3 DNA: TGTGCCAGCAGTTGGTGGTCCCCTAATGACCAAGAGACCCAGTACTTC

clone size: -
V gene: TRBV19
J gene: TRBJ2-5
D gene: -
CDR3 protein: CASASSEATQYF
CDR3 DNA: TGTGCCAGCGCGAGCTCCGAAGCAACCCAGTACTTC

clone size: -
V gene: TRBV6-5
J gene: TRBJ1-1
D gene: TRBD1
CDR3 protein: CASSYGTGLNTEAFF
CDR3 DNA: TGTGCCAGCAGTTACGGGACAGGGTTGAACACTGAAGCTTTCTTT